The rows below give T cell receptor beta chains drawn from one sample of a study of cytomegalovirus exposure and HLA in healthy donors. Generated by immunoSEQ multiplex PCR, the TCRdb table keeps only in-frame clones and is missing some. The sample holds about 150,000 clones, under 85% seen once. What was sequenced was PBMCs. These receptor sequences come from a man between 18 and 35 years old in good health and CMV-seronegative. The CDR3 runs from the conserved cysteine through the conserved F or W. A D gene is named only where the DNA matches it firmly. Clone size is shown for a subset of rows, as once, few, many or a class of expanded clone.

j_call: TRBJ1-1
d_call: .
clone_size: .
v_call: TRBV18
cdr3_aa: CASSSETSGITEAFF
cdr3_nt: TGTGCCAGCTCATCCGAGACAAGCGGGATCACTGAAGCTTTCTTT

j_call: TRBJ1-2
d_call: .
clone_size: .
v_call: TRBV6-1
cdr3_aa: CASSDPGHLYGYTF
cdr3_nt: TGTGCCAGCAGTGACCCGGGACATTTATATGGCTACACCTTC

j_call: TRBJ1-2
d_call: .
clone_size: .
v_call: TRBV4-1
cdr3_aa: CASSQGAGWSYGYTF
cdr3_nt: TGCGCCAGCAGCCAAGGAGCAGGGTGGAGCTATGGCTACACCTTC

j_call: TRBJ1-4
d_call: .
clone_size: .
v_call: TRBV7-9
cdr3_aa: CASSLVVEKLFF
cdr3_nt: TGTGCCAGCAGCTTAGTAGTTGAAAAACTGTTTTTT

j_call: TRBJ2-7
d_call: .
clone_size: .
v_call: TRBV2
cdr3_aa: CASSQYYFYEQYF
cdr3_nt: TGTGCCAGCAGTCAATACTACTTTTACGAGCAGTACTTC

j_call: TRBJ1-2
d_call: TRBD1
clone_size: once
v_call: TRBV5-6
cdr3_aa: CASSLPGTAHYGYTF
cdr3_nt: TGTGCCAGCAGCTTGCCAGGGACAGCGCACTATGGCTACACCTTC

j_call: TRBJ2-3
d_call: TRBD1
clone_size: .
v_call: TRBV28
cdr3_aa: CASTEGGEGTDTQYF
cdr3_nt: TGTGCCAGCACGGAAGGGGGCGAAGGCACAGATACGCAGTATTTT

j_call: TRBJ1-1
d_call: TRBD1
clone_size: .
v_call: TRBV29-1
cdr3_aa: CSVPTGSRGTEAFF
cdr3_nt: TGCAGCGTTCCGACAGGGTCGAGGGGCACTGAAGCTTTCTTT

j_call: TRBJ1-4
d_call: .
clone_size: .
v_call: TRBV6-5
cdr3_aa: CASSYGQGIEKLFF
cdr3_nt: TGTGCCAGCAGTTACGGGCAGGGAATAGAAAAACTGTTTTTT

j_call: TRBJ2-3
d_call: .
clone_size: .
v_call: TRBV10-1
cdr3_aa: CATSGGRTTDTQYF
cdr3_nt: TGCGCCACCTCCGGAGGGAGGACCACAGATACGCAGTATTTT

j_call: TRBJ1-3
d_call: .
clone_size: medium-sized
v_call: TRBV7-9
cdr3_aa: CASSFPEVDSSGNTIYF
cdr3_nt: TGTGCCAGCAGCTTTCCCGAGGTGGACAGCTCTGGAAACACCATATATTTT

j_call: TRBJ1-3
d_call: .
clone_size: .
v_call: TRBV11-2
cdr3_aa: CASSLVFRGRGNTIYF
cdr3_nt: TGTGCCAGCAGCTTAGTTTTCAGGGGACGAGGAAACACCATATATTTT

j_call: TRBJ1-6
d_call: TRBD1
clone_size: few
v_call: TRBV6-1
cdr3_aa: CASGDRGGSPLHF
cdr3_nt: TGTGCCAGCGGGGACAGGGGTGGATCACCCCTCCACTTT

j_call: TRBJ2-5
d_call: .
clone_size: .
v_call: TRBV13
cdr3_aa: CASRSVEETQYF
cdr3_nt: TGTGCCAGCAGATCTGTAGAAGAGACCCAGTACTTC

j_call: TRBJ2-5
d_call: TRBD2
clone_size: .
v_call: TRBV2
cdr3_aa: CASIFLTGGQETQYF
cdr3_nt: TGTGCCAGCATCTTCCTCACGGGGGGTCAAGAGACCCAGTACTTC

j_call: TRBJ2-3
d_call: TRBD2
clone_size: .
v_call: TRBV4-1
cdr3_aa: CASSQVGSGDADTQYF
cdr3_nt: TGCGCCAGCAGCCAAGTGGGGAGCGGGGATGCAGATACGCAGTATTTT

j_call: TRBJ2-1
d_call: TRBD1
clone_size: .
v_call: TRBV5-1
cdr3_aa: CASSLEGGLYNEQFF
cdr3_nt: TGCGCCAGCAGCTTGGAAGGGGGCCTATACAATGAGCAGTTCTTC

j_call: TRBJ1-4
d_call: TRBD1
clone_size: .
v_call: TRBV28
cdr3_aa: CASSLSWDSNEKLFF
cdr3_nt: TGTGCCAGCAGTTTATCTTGGGACAGTAATGAAAAACTGTTTTTT

j_call: TRBJ2-5
d_call: .
clone_size: .
v_call: TRBV2
cdr3_aa: CASGPRMTQETQYF
cdr3_nt: TGTGCCAGCGGCCCTAGGATGACTCAAGAGACCCAGTACTTC

j_call: TRBJ1-6
d_call: .
clone_size: .
v_call: TRBV6-5
cdr3_aa: CASTEQFNSPLHF
cdr3_nt: TGTGCCAGCACCGAGCAATTTAATTCACCCCTCCACTTT

j_call: TRBJ2-3
d_call: .
clone_size: .
v_call: TRBV18
cdr3_aa: CASSPFSDTQYF
cdr3_nt: TGTGCCAGCTCACCATTCTCAGATACGCAGTATTTT

j_call: TRBJ1-1
d_call: .
clone_size: .
v_call: TRBV6-5
cdr3_aa: CASSHRGAEAFF
cdr3_nt: TGTGCCAGCAGCCACCGGGGGGCTGAAGCTTTCTTT

j_call: TRBJ1-2
d_call: .
clone_size: .
v_call: TRBV19
cdr3_aa: CASSTKPTAVSGYTF
cdr3_nt: TGTGCCAGTAGTACCAAACCGACAGCAGTCTCCGGCTACACCTTC

j_call: TRBJ1-6
d_call: .
clone_size: .
v_call: TRBV7-6
cdr3_aa: CASSQFPGSPLHF
cdr3_nt: TGTGCCAGCAGCCAGTTTCCGGGTTCACCCCTCCACTTT

j_call: TRBJ1-2
d_call: .
clone_size: .
v_call: TRBV5-1
cdr3_aa: CASNRFGPGDYGYTF
cdr3_nt: TGCGCCAGCAACAGATTTGGGCCGGGGGACTATGGCTACACCTTC

j_call: TRBJ2-3
d_call: TRBD2
clone_size: .
v_call: TRBV9
cdr3_aa: CASSAISMAGGTDTQYF
cdr3_nt: TGTGCCAGCAGCGCTATTAGTATGGCGGGGGGCACAGATACGCAGTATTTT

j_call: TRBJ2-3
d_call: TRBD1
clone_size: .
v_call: TRBV11-2
cdr3_aa: CASSLGQGKRRDTQYF
cdr3_nt: TGTGCCAGCAGCTTGGGACAGGGTAAAAGGAGAGATACGCAGTATTTT

j_call: TRBJ2-1
d_call: .
clone_size: .
v_call: TRBV5-5
cdr3_aa: CASSLWQGHEQFF
cdr3_nt: TGTGCCAGCAGCTTGTGGCAGGGCCACGAGCAGTTCTTC

j_call: TRBJ1-4
d_call: TRBD1
clone_size: few
v_call: TRBV19
cdr3_aa: CASSAGQGARKLFF
cdr3_nt: TGTGCCAGTAGTGCGGGACAGGGGGCGCGAAAACTGTTTTTT

j_call: TRBJ2-3
d_call: TRBD1
clone_size: once
v_call: TRBV7-9
cdr3_aa: CASSPGQGPRDTQYF
cdr3_nt: TGTGCCAGCAGCCCCGGACAGGGACCTAGAGATACGCAGTATTTT

j_call: TRBJ1-1
d_call: TRBD1
clone_size: .
v_call: TRBV7-9
cdr3_aa: CASSLNRGNEAFF
cdr3_nt: TGTGCCAGCAGCTTAAACAGGGGGAATGAAGCTTTCTTT

j_call: TRBJ1-2
d_call: .
clone_size: .
v_call: TRBV27
cdr3_aa: CASSLRGAGKNYGYTF
cdr3_nt: TGTGCCAGCAGTTTGAGAGGTGCGGGGAAAAACTATGGCTACACCTTC

j_call: TRBJ1-2
d_call: .
clone_size: .
v_call: TRBV2
cdr3_aa: CASSERLSRDYGYTF
cdr3_nt: TGTGCCAGCAGTGAACGGCTCTCCAGGGACTATGGCTACACCTTC

j_call: TRBJ2-3
d_call: TRBD2
clone_size: .
v_call: TRBV4-1
cdr3_aa: CASSQEPSGGSTDTQYF
cdr3_nt: TGCGCCAGCAGCCAAGAACCTAGCGGGGGAAGCACAGATACGCAGTATTTT

j_call: TRBJ1-2
d_call: .
clone_size: .
v_call: TRBV28
cdr3_aa: CASSPRGGFNYGYTF
cdr3_nt: TGTGCCAGCAGCCCACGAGGGGGATTTAACTATGGCTACACCTTC

j_call: TRBJ2-1
d_call: TRBD1
clone_size: .
v_call: TRBV7-9
cdr3_aa: CASSPNTGQESSYNEQFF
cdr3_nt: TGTGCCAGCAGCCCAAATACCGGACAGGAGAGCTCCTACAATGAGCAGTTCTTC

j_call: TRBJ1-1
d_call: TRBD1
clone_size: .
v_call: TRBV7-9
cdr3_aa: CASSLGGDRGFGTEAFF
cdr3_nt: TGTGCCAGCAGCCTAGGGGGGGACAGGGGCTTTGGGACTGAAGCTTTCTTT

j_call: TRBJ1-1
d_call: TRBD1
clone_size: .
v_call: TRBV4-1
cdr3_aa: CASSLGKGQGIFTEAFF
cdr3_nt: TGCGCCAGCAGCCTCGGTAAGGGACAGGGGATCTTCACTGAAGCTTTCTTT

j_call: TRBJ1-6
d_call: TRBD1
clone_size: few
v_call: TRBV6-1
cdr3_aa: CASSEQGGSNSPLHF
cdr3_nt: TGTGCCAGCAGTGAGCAGGGGGGAAGTAATTCACCCCTCCACTTT

j_call: TRBJ1-2
d_call: .
clone_size: .
v_call: TRBV28
cdr3_aa: CASSEGKLYGYTF
cdr3_nt: TGTGCCAGCAGTGAGGGTAAACTCTATGGCTACACCTTC